Sequencing of this TCR beta chain was carried out in a study of graft-versus-host responses after intestinal transplantation (dated by TCRdb to about 2021). In the study overall: The transplants that recipients got were multivisceral, liver-intestinal, or isolated intestinal. Graft-versus-host and host-versus-graft alloreactive T cell clones were tracked in the graft, circulation and bone marrow after intestinal transplantation using bulk TCR-beta CDR3 sequencing. Alloreactive clones were identified by sequencing pre-transplant mixed lymphocyte reaction products and comparing them with unstimulated pre-transplant donor and recipient T cells. Samples from three later patients were sequenced in-house on an Illumina MiSeq with MiXCR processing rather than by the commercial service. All recipients received anti-thymocyte globulin induction followed by maintenance tacrolimus and steroids for roughly three years. Of the roughly 25 intestinal transplant recipients enrolled in the cohort, one of whom was a retransplant, 3 patients without pretransplant specimens were excluded. A peak of at least 4% donor T cells among recipient peripheral blood mononuclear cells was the definition used for donor T cell macrochimerism. General conclusions and limits of the study: GvH clones were detected in recipient bone marrow, and some of these GvH clones were observed earlier in ileal mucosa or blood, consistent with an intestinal mucosal origin. Early after transplant, declines in HvG clones were associated with peak levels of circulating GvH clones. The conclusions were limited by the relatively low number and heterogeneity of the intestinal transplant patients. In the allografts of patients with donor T cell macrochimerism, GvH to HvG T cell clonal ratios were high.

Library construction relied on the immunoSEQ multiplex PCR assay. For most patients, genomic DNA was isolated with the Qiagen DNeasy Blood and Tissue Kit and sent frozen to Adaptive Biotechnologies for TCR sequencing. Adaptive Biotechnologies carried out high-throughput TCR-beta CDR3 sequencing of genomic DNA for most patients. Regarding the original processing steps: Adaptive's ImmunoSEQ software supplied the TCR sequencing data for around 19 patients, while MiXCR and VDJtools were used to process a few other patients. To correct CD4 versus CD8 sorting errors, sequences present in both subsets at a frequency ratio below 5:1 were removed. Because the origin of CDR3 nucleotide sequences shared between donor and recipient could not be assigned, those sequences were removed. Alloreactive clones required at least 2-fold expansion over unstimulated cells and minimum CFSE-low frequency of 0.002% (template counts) or 0.001% (read counts). Mappable clones were those detected in sequenced pre-transplant spleen, lymph node, or MLR CFSE-low populations of the donor or recipient. The cumulative frequency of alloreactive clones was calculated as a percentage of all sequences, weighted by copy number. TCRdb obtained this table from immuneACCESS and retained in-frame rearrangements with V and J assigned. These tables miss some clones; where compared with another copy, unresolved V genes account for less than half of the shortfall, and the remainder is unexplained. V and J calls and clone size are those listed in that table; D and trimming were worked out from the DNA. Within this sample are about 93,000 clones, with 85% to 95% of them counted one time only. The ten largest clones add up to around 0.49% of the sample.

On this clone: No antigen is known for it. Base qualities are not provided; no much larger clone lies one nucleotide away.

The label giving this sample's time point can be read as: cells obtained before transplantation from donor or recipient. CD3+CD4+ and CD3+CD8+ populations were FACS-sorted from unstimulated pre-transplant donor and recipient cells taken from spleen or lymph nodes. The CDR3 measures 17 amino acids from cysteine to phenylalanine. Of the read, only the CDR3 DNA is kept; its 51 bases are in frame from base 1. V is pared back by 10 bases and J by 4 bases, with 29 bases lying between the germline termini. CDR1 and CDR2 were assigned from the germline V gene (reference sequence) as LNHDA and SQIVND. The rearrangement combines TRBV19 with TRBJ2-7; matching of 5 bases hints at TRBD1 as the D gene. The source material was unstimulated CD8+ T cells sorted from spleen or lymph node cells, sampled before intestinal transplant. The receptor was isolated from a human donor who received an intestinal transplant. The DNA sequence is given as TGTGCCACACGATCGGAACCACAGGACACGGTCGGTTACGAGCAGTACTTC. Its translation is CATRSEPQDTVGYEQYF.